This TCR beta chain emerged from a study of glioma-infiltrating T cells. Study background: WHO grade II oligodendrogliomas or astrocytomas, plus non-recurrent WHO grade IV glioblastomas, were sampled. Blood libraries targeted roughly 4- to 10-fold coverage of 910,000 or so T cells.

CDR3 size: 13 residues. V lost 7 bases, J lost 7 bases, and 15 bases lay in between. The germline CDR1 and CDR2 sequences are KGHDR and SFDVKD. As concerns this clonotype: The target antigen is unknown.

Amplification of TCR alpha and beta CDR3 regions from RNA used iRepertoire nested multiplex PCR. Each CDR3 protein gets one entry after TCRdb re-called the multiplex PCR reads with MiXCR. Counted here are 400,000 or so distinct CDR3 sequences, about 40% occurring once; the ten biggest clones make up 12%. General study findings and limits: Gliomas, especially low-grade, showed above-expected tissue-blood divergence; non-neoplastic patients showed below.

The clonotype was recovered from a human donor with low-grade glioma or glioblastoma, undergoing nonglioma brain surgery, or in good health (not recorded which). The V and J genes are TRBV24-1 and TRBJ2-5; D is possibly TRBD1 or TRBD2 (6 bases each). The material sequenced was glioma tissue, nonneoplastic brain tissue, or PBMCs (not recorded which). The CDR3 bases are TGTGCCACCAGCCCCCAGGGGCGGGGGACCCAGTACTTC. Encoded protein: CATSPQGRGTQYF.